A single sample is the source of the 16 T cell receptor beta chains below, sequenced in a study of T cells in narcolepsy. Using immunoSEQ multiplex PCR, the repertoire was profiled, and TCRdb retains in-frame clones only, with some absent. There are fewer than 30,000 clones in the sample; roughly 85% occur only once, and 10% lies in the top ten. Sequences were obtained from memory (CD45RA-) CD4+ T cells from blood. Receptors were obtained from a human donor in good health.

CDR3: CASSSGTHTDTQYF. In DNA form, the CDR3 reads TGTGCCAGCAGTTCCGGGACTCACACAGATACGCAGTATTTT. The gene calls are TRBV28 and TRBJ2-3, with D maybe TRBD2 (6 bases). The CDR3 consists of 14 residues. V lost 4 bases and J lost 2, with 10 bases in between. Germline CDR1 MDHEN, CDR2 SYDVKM.

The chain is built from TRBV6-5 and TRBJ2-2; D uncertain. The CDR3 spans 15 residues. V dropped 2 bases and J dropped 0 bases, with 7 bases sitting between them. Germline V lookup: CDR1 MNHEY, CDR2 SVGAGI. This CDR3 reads CASSYDPSNTGELFF. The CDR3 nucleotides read TGTGCCAGCAGTTACGACCCTTCGAACACCGGGGAGCTGTTTTTT.

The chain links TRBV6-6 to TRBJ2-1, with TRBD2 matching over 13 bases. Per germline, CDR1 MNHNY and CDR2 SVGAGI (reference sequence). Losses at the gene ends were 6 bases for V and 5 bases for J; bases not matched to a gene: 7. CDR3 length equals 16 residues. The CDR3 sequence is CASRPRTSGSHNEQFF. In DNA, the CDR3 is TGTGCCAGCAGACCAAGGACTAGCGGGAGTCACAATGAGCAGTTCTTC.

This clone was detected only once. The CDR3 bases are TGTGCCAGCAGTTTATCGGTCCGGAGACAAGCTTTCTTT. This sequence encodes CASSLSVRRQAFF. V usage is TRBV28 and J usage is TRBJ1-1; D is unresolved. Trimming removed 1 base at V and 9 bases at J, with 12 bases between. Germline V gives CDR1 MDHEN, CDR2 SYDVKM. CDR3 length: 13 amino acids.

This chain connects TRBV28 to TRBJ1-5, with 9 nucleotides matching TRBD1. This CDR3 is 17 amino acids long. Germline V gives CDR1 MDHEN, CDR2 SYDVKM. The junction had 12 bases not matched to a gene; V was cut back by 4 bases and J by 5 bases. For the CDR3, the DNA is TGTGCCAGCAGTTCCCTCTCCACAGGGGGCGCGTATCAGCCCCAGCATTTT. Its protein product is CASSSLSTGGAYQPQHF.

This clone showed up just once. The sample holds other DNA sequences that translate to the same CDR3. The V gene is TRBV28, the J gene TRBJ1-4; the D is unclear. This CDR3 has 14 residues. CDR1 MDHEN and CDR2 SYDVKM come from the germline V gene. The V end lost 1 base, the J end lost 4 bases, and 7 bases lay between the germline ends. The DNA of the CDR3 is TGTGCCAGCAGTTTATTTGGAGGTAATGAAAAACTGTTTTTT. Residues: CASSLFGGNEKLFF.

CDR3 amino acids: CASSPTSGARETQYF. CDR3 nucleotide sequence: TGTGCCAGCAGCCCCACTAGCGGAGCTAGGGAGACCCAGTACTTC. V usage is TRBV2 and J usage is TRBJ2-5; 8 bases fit TRBD2. The germline V gene has CDR1 SNHLY and CDR2 FYNNEI. Germline trimming cut 6 bases from V and 5 bases from J; bases unmatched to any gene: 11. The CDR3 runs to 15 residues. Combining the CDR3 with reference TRBV2 and TRBJ2-5 gives the whole variable domain EPEVTQTPSHQVTQMGQEVILRCVPISNHLYFYWYRQILGQKVEFLVSFYNNEISEKSEIFDDQFSVERPDGSNFTLKIRSTKLEDSAMYFCASSPTSGARETQYFGPGTRLLVL.

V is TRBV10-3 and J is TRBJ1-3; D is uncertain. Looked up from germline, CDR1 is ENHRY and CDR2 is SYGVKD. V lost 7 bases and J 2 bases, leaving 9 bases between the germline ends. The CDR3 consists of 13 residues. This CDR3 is CAITVKAGNTIYF. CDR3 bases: TGTGCCATCACCGTGAAGGCTGGAAACACCATATATTTT.

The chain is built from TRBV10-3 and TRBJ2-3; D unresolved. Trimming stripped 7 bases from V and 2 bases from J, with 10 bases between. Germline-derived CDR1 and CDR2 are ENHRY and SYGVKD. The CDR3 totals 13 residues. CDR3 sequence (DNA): TGTGCCATCAAGGCTAGGGCCACAGATACGCAGTATTTT. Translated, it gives CAIKARATDTQYF.

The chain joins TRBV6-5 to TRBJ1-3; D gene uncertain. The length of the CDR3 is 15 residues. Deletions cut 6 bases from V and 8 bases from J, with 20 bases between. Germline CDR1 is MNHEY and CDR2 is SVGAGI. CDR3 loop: CASSRGFRSGDTIYF. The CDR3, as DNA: TGTGCCAGCAGCCGGGGATTCAGGTCCGGAGACACCATATATTTT.

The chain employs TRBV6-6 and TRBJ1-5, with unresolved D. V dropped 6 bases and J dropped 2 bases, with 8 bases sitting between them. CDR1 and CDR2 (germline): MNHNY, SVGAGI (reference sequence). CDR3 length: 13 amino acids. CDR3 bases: TGTGCCAGCAGGAGTGAGGGCAATCAGCCCCAGCATTTT. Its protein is CASRSEGNQPQHF.

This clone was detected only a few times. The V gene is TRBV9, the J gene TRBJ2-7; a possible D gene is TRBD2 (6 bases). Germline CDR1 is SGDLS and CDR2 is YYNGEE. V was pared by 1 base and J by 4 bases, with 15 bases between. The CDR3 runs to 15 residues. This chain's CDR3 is CASSVRHGGGYEQYF. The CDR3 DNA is TGTGCCAGCAGCGTACGTCATGGGGGAGGTTACGAGCAGTACTTC.

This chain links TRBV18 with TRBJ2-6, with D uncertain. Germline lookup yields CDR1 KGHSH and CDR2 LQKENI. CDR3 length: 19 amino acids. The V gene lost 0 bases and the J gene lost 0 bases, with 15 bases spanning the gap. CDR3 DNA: TGTGCCAGCTCACCACCCCGAACTTTGGTTTACTCTGGGGCCAACGTCCTGACTTTC. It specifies CASSPPRTLVYSGANVLTF.

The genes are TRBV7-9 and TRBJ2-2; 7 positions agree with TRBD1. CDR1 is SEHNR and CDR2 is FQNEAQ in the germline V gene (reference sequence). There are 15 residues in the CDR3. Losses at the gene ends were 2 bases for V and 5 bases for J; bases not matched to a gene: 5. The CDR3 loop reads CASSLIQGRTGELFF. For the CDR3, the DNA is TGTGCCAGCAGCTTAATACAGGGGCGGACCGGGGAGCTGTTTTTT.

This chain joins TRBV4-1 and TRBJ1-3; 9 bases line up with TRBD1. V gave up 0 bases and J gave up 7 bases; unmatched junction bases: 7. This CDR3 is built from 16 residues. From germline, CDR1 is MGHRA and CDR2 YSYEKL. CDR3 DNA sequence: TGCGCCAGCAGCCAAGAGGTTGGGACAGGGATCAACACCATATATTTT. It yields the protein CASSQEVGTGINTIYF.

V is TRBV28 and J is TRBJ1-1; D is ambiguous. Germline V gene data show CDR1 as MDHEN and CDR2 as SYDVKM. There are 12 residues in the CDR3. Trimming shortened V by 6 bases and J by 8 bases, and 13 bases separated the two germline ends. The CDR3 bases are TGTGCCAGCAGCCGCAGGCGGGAAGAAGCTTTCTTT. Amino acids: CASSRRREEAFF.